What follows are 22 T cell receptor beta chains derived from one specimen sequenced in a study of blood T cells in healthy people across ages. For the second PCR, which ran for 7 to 11 cycles, a sample-barcoded 5' primer and a J-beta primer mix were used. Each CDR3 protein gets one entry after TCRdb re-called the 5' RACE reads with MiXCR. The sample consists of a few hundred thousand distinct CDR3 sequences, roughly half of them appearing once. Input material: blood. The receptor set was obtained from a man in his 60s in good health.

V gene TRBV4-2 combines with J gene TRBJ2-3; 10 nucleotides match TRBD2. The CDR3 consists of 16 residues. V was clipped by 2 bases and J by 6 bases; unmatched bases: 8. Germline values: CDR1 LGHNA, CDR2 YNFKEQ. The CDR3, as DNA: TGTGCCAGCAGCCAACGACCGGGACTAGCGAGGGATACGCAGTATTTT. Translation gives CASSQRPGLARDTQYF.

V gene TRBV3-1 combines with J gene TRBJ1-6, with 8 nucleotides matching TRBD1. J lost 8 bases, V lost 4 bases, and 10 bases had no gene match. The CDR3 extends over 16 amino acids. Germline assignment: CDR1 LGHDT and CDR2 YNNKEL (reference sequence). The CDR3 protein is CASSPDRGSWYSPLHF. The CDR3 DNA is TGTGCCAGCAGCCCAGACAGGGGATCCTGGTATTCACCCCTCCACTTT.

V is TRBV20-1 and J is TRBJ2-3, with D possibly being TRBD2 (6 bases). V lost 6 bases and J lost 2, with 12 bases in between. The CDR3 totals 13 residues. From germline, CDR1 is DFQATT and CDR2 SNEGSKA (reference sequence). CDR3 protein: CSAYTGDTDTQYF. CDR3 coding DNA: TGCAGTGCCTACACGGGAGACACAGATACGCAGTATTTT.

Comment on this clonotype: Being one base from a much bigger clone, this may be a read error. J is TRBJ2-5 and V is TRBV6-2 or TRBV6-3; D is possibly TRBD2 (6 bases). The germline V gene has CDR1 MNHEY and CDR2 SVGEGT. CDR3 length equals 13 residues. The V end was cut by 7 bases, the J end by 11 bases, with 20 bases between. The CDR3 sequence is CASKLSGGGEQYF. The CDR3 DNA follows: TGTGCCAGCAAACTAAGCGGAGGCGGGGAGCAGTACTTC.

The chain uses TRBV7-2 and TRBJ2-5; TRBD2 aligns across 7 bases. Germline V gene lookup returns CDR1 SGHTA and CDR2 FQGNSA. The J segment lost 4 bases and the V segment lost 1 base, leaving 6 bases of the junction unmatched. The CDR3 sequence is 15 residues long. Here the CDR3 DNA reads TGTGCCAGCAGCTTAGGCGGGGGTCTAAGAGAGACCCAGTACTTC. Translation: CASSLGGGLRETQYF. Supplemented by reference TRBV7-2 and TRBJ2-5, the full variable domain reads GAGVSQSPSNKVTEKGKDVELRCDPISGHTALYWYRQSLGQGLEFLIYFQGNSAPDKSGLPSDRFSAERTGGSVSTLTIQRTQQEDSAVYLCASSLGGGLRETQYFGPGTRLLVL.

V is TRBV20-1 and J is TRBJ1-4; D might be TRBD1 (6 bases). Germline loops: CDR1 DFQATT, CDR2 SNEGSKA (reference sequence). This CDR3 region has 12 residues. V was cut by 5 bases and J by 8 bases, with 12 bases left in between. As DNA, the CDR3 is TGCAGTGCTTTACAGGGAGGGGAAAAACTGTTTTTT. It translates to CSALQGGEKLFF.

The chain uses TRBV28 and TRBJ2-4; D tentatively fits TRBD1 or TRBD2 (5 bases each). The CDR3 runs 11 residues. The V and J ends lost 2 bases and 13 bases respectively, with 9 bases between them. Germline V gene lookup returns CDR1 MDHEN and CDR2 SYDVKM. DNA for the CDR3: TGTGCCAGCAGTTTACAGAGGGACCAGTACTTC. Protein product: CASSLQRDQYF.

This clonotype came up once. The rearrangement links TRBV20-1 to TRBJ2-2; D tentatively reads TRBD1 or TRBD2 (5 bases each). Per the germline V gene, CDR1 is DFQATT and CDR2 is SNEGSKA (reference sequence). The CDR3 totals 13 residues. Trimming cost V 3 bases and J 6 bases, with 11 bases left between them. DNA for the CDR3: TGCAGTGCTAGGGGGCTAGCCGCCGGGGAGCTGTTTTTT. Encoded protein: CSARGLAAGELFF.

The chain has TRBV7-2 and TRBJ2-1, with 8 bases lining up with TRBD2. The assigned J gene may be wrong: the sequence end matches TRBJ2-7 better. The CDR3 consists of 15 residues. Germline V gene data show CDR1 as SGHTA and CDR2 as FQGNSA. The CDR3: CASTLSGSPNNEQYF. Written as DNA, the CDR3 is TGTGCCAGCACCTTGAGCGGGAGCCCGAACAATGAGCAGTACTTC.

CDR3 DNA sequence: TGTGCCAGCAGCTTACCCAACAGGGAAAACTATGGCTACACCTTC. Translation: CASSLPNRENYGYTF. V is TRBV7-9 and J is TRBJ1-2; D perhaps matches TRBD1 (6 bases). Germline V CDR1 and CDR2: SEHNR, FQNEAQ (reference sequence). Trimming took off 2 bases at V and 2 bases at J, with 12 bases between the two ends. The CDR3 has 15 residues.

This chain uses TRBV30 with TRBJ2-5; weak D call: TRBD1 (5 bases). From germline, CDR1 is GTSNPN and CDR2 SVGIG (reference sequence). The V end was cut by 0 bases, the J end by 11 bases, with 10 bases between. The CDR3 is made up of 11 amino acids. This CDR3 is CAWSVTGRQYF. CDR3 DNA: TGTGCCTGGAGTGTAACAGGACGGCAGTACTTC.

This clonotype occurred a few times. J is TRBJ2-7 and V is TRBV9; D ambiguous. The germline gives CDR1 SGDLS, CDR2 YYNGEE. The CDR3 extends over 12 amino acids. The V end lost 0 bases, the J end lost 4 bases, and 5 bases lay between the germline ends. CDR3 sequence (DNA): TGTGCCAGCAGCGTAGATGAGTACGAGCAGTACTTC. Amino acids: CASSVDEYEQYF.

This clonotype came up a few times. The genes are TRBV20-1 and TRBJ2-7, with D hard to call. The end of the DNA aligns better with TRBJ2-5, so the J call may be wrong. This CDR3 is 14 amino acids long. Germline CDR1 DFQATT, CDR2 SNEGSKA (reference sequence). CDR3 sequence: CSARFSTADGTQYF. As DNA, the CDR3 is TGCAGTGCTAGATTCAGCACCGCCGATGGGACCCAGTACTTC.

A note on this clonotype: Relative to the germline gene, one junction end is altered; a read error may explain this. The chain carries TRBV7-2 and TRBJ2-4; D might be TRBD2 (5 bases). This CDR3 has 19 residues. In germline, CDR1 is SGHTA, CDR2 FQGNSA. The DNA for the CDR3 is TGTGCTAGCAGCTTAGAGGGCGCTGGATCTCCTCTAGCCAAAAACATTCAGTACTTC. Translated: CASSLEGAGSPLAKNIQYF.

The CDR3 reads CASSTLSSRAPLTDTQYF. The CDR3 nucleotides read TGTGCCAGCAGTACTTTGTCAAGTAGAGCACCGCTCACAGATACGCAGTATTTT. The chain couples TRBV6-2 or TRBV6-3 to TRBJ2-3; no clear D. CDR1 is MNHEY and CDR2 is SVGEGT in the germline V gene. V was cut by 5 bases and J by 2 bases, with 23 bases left in between. The CDR3 totals 18 residues.

The chain recombines TRBV25-1 with TRBJ2-3, with 13 nucleotides matching TRBD2. The length of the CDR3 is 17 residues. CDR1 MGHDK and CDR2 SYGVNS come from the germline V gene. Losses at the gene ends were 1 base for V and 0 bases for J; bases not matched to a gene: 1. In DNA form, the CDR3 reads TGTGCCAGCAGTGAATCGGGACTAGCGGGGAGCACAGATACGCAGTATTTT. Amino acid sequence: CASSESGLAGSTDTQYF.

The chain uses TRBV7-2 and TRBJ2-1; possible D gene TRBD2, 5 bases. CDR3 size: 12 residues. V gave up 0 bases and J gave up 14 bases, with 11 bases separating them. Germline CDR1 SGHTA, CDR2 FQGNSA. The CDR3 DNA reads as TGTGCCAGCAGCTTAGCGCTGGGAGTGGAGTTCTTC. It specifies CASSLALGVEFF.

This clonotype occurred once. J is TRBJ2-7 and V is TRBV12-3 or TRBV12-4; 10 positions match TRBD2. Unmatched junction bases numbered 11, after V lost 6 bases and J lost 3 bases. The CDR3 is 16 residues long. The CDR3: CASSPDPSGRVYEQYF. DNA of the CDR3: TGTGCCAGCAGCCCCGACCCTAGCGGGAGAGTCTACGAGCAGTACTTC.

The V and J genes are TRBV4-2 and TRBJ2-1; 7 nucleotides line up with TRBD2. V trimming: 8 bases; J trimming: 5 bases; junction bases outside the gene matches: 15. CDR3 length: 16 residues. From germline, CDR1 is LGHNA and CDR2 YNFKEQ. CDR3 nucleotide sequence: TGTGCCAGCCGCCGGGCGGGAGCCAACCTAAACAATGAGCAGTTCTTC. Its translation is CASRRAGANLNNEQFF.

In DNA, the CDR3 is TGTGCCAGCAGCCTTCGACTAGGGGGCACAGATACGCAGTATTTT. Protein product: CASSLRLGGTDTQYF. This chain connects TRBV3-1 to TRBJ2-3; D possibly corresponds to TRBD2 (6 bases). The V gene's germline CDR1 is LGHDT and CDR2 YNNKEL (reference sequence). Trimming pared 4 bases from V and 1 base from J, leaving 12 bases between. This CDR3 has 15 residues.

This chain uses TRBV6-1 with TRBJ2-5, with 8 bases matching TRBD1. In germline, CDR1 is MNHNS, CDR2 SASEGT. After removal of 1 base from V and 4 bases from J, the junction contained 5 bases not matched to a gene. CDR3 length: 15 residues. CDR3 coding DNA: TGTGCCAGCAGTGAAGAGGCAGGGGGCCCAGAGACCCAGTACTTC. As protein: CASSEEAGGPETQYF.

J is TRBJ2-1 and V is TRBV12-3 or TRBV12-4; 10 bases line up with TRBD1. Losses at the gene ends were 3 bases for V and 6 bases for J; bases not matched to a gene: 2. This CDR3 region has 14 residues. The CDR3 region is CASSFGTGVNEQFF. DNA for the CDR3: TGTGCCAGCAGTTTCGGGACAGGGGTCAATGAGCAGTTCTTC.